The T cell receptor (beta chain) under discussion was sequenced for a study of a mutant IDH1 vaccine in newly diagnosed glioma. The overall study: First vaccine doses came 4-6 weeks after radiotherapy alone, or with temozolomide cycles. The sex distribution of treated patients was approximately 62% male and about 38% female, with a mean age of 40.4 years. Most had both radiotherapy and temozolomide beforehand; others had only one.

As regards this clone: What it recognizes is unknown.

Described time point: week 11, during vaccination. Vaccination used 300 ug of mutant IDH1 20-mer peptide per dose, with topical imiquimod. Data came from immunoSEQ multiplex PCR; TCRdb stores just in-frame clones and leaves some out. In the table there are roughly 130,000 clones, about four fifths of which are singletons. This CDR3 contains 17 residues. V gave up 0 bases and J gave up 0 bases; unmatched junction bases: 7. Germline lookup yields CDR1 LGHNT and CDR2 FRNRAP. Here the sequenced sample was PBMCs, taken from a glioma patient whose treatment included an IDH1 peptide vaccine. This clonotype originated in a man aged 40-55 years with glioma. The chain combines TRBV12-5 with TRBJ1-1; 7 bases line up with TRBD1. The CDR3: CASGLVLGTEMNTEAFF. The CDR3 DNA follows: TGTGCTAGTGGTTTGGTTCTCGGGACAGAAATGAACACTGAAGCTTTCTTT.